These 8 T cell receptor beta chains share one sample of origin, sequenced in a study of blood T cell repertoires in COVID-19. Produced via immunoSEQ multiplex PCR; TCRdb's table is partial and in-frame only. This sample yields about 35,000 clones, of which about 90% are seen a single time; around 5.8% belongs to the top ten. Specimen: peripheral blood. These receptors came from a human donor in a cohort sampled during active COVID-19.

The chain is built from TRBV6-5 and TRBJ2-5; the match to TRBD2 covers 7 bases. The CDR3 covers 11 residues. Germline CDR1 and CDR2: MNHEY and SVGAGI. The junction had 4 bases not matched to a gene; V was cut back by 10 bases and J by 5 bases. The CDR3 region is CAIRGGETQYF. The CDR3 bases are TGTGCCATAAGGGGAGGGGAGACCCAGTACTTC.

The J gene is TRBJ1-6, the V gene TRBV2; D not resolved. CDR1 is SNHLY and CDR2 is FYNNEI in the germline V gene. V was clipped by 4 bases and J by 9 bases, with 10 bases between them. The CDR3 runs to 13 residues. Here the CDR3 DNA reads TGTGCCAGCAGTGCGCTACCTCCTTCACCCCTCCACTTT. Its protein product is CASSALPPSPLHF.

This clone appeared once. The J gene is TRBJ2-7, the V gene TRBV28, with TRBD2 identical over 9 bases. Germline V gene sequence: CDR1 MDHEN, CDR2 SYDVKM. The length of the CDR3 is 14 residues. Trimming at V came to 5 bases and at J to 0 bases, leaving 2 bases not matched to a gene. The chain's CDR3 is CASSGLAYSYEQYF. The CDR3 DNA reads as TGTGCCAGCAGTGGACTAGCGTACTCCTACGAGCAGTACTTC.

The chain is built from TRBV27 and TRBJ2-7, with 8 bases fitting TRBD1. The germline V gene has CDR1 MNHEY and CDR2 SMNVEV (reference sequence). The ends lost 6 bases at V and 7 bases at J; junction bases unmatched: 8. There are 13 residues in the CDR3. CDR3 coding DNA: TGTGCCAGCAGATACGGACAGGGAAGAGAGCAGTACTTC. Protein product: CASRYGQGREQYF.

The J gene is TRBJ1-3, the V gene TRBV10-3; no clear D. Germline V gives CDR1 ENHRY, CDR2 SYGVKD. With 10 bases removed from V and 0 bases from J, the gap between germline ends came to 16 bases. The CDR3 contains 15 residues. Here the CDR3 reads CATQSSGNSGNTIYF. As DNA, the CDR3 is TGTGCCACCCAGTCGAGCGGGAACTCTGGAAACACCATATATTTT.

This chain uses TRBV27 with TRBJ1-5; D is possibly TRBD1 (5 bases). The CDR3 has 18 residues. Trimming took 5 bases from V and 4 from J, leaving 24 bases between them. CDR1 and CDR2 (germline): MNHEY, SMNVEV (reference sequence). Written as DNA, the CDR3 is TGTGCCAGCAGTCCTATTGGTCTGTGGGCGGGGGAGAATCAGCCCCAGCATTTT. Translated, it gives CASSPIGLWAGENQPQHF.

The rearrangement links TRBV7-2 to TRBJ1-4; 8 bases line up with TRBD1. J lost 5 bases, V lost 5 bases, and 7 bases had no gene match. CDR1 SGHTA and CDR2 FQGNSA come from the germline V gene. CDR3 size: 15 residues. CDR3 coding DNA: TGTGCCAGCAGCCCCCAGACAGGGGTGAATGAAAAACTGTTTTTT. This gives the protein CASSPQTGVNEKLFF.

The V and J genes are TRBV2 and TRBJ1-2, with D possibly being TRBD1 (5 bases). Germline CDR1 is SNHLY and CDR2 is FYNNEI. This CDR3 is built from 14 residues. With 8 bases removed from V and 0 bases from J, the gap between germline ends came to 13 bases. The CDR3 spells CASVGRRANYGYTF. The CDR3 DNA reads TGTGCCAGCGTGGGGCGGAGGGCTAACTATGGCTACACCTTC.